One sample yielded the 11 T cell receptor beta chains listed below, sequenced in a study of blood T cell repertoires in COVID-19. The data were produced by immunoSEQ multiplex PCR, yet TCRdb's version contains in-frame clones alone and is incomplete. The repertoire holds approximately 100,000 clones, about four fifths seen once, with around a quarter in the top ten. What was sequenced was peripheral blood. These receptors all come from a man aged 70-80 years with acute or convalescent COVID-19.

The CDR3: CASSRGLADTDTQYF. CDR3 in DNA: TGTGCCAGCAGCCGGGGACTAGCTGACACAGATACGCAGTATTTT. This chain joins TRBV5-5 and TRBJ2-3, with 9 bases identical to TRBD2. The CDR3 spans 15 residues. CDR1 is SGHKS, CDR2 YYEKEE, per germline (reference sequence). V shed 4 bases, J shed 2 bases, and the junction held 5 bases outside the gene matches.

This clone has only a few counts. The chain uses TRBV28 and TRBJ1-5; D is unresolved. The germline V gene encodes CDR1 MDHEN and CDR2 SYDVKM. This CDR3 spans 14 amino acids. The V gene lost 2 bases and the J gene lost 3 bases, with 8 bases spanning the gap. The CDR3 loop reads CASSLGQDNQPQHF. The CDR3 DNA sequence: TGTGCCAGCAGTTTAGGCCAGGACAATCAGCCCCAGCATTTT.

The chain couples TRBV30 to TRBJ2-3, with 7 nucleotides matching TRBD2. The ends lost 7 bases at V and 0 bases at J; junction bases unmatched: 7. CDR3 length: 14 residues. Germline V lookup: CDR1 GTSNPN, CDR2 SVGIG (reference sequence). The CDR3 coding sequence is TGTGCCTTTGGGGAGGGGCTAAGCACAGATACGCAGTATTTT. This encodes CAFGEGLSTDTQYF.

This clone was seen once. The chain couples TRBV28 to TRBJ1-3, with 9 bases lining up with TRBD1. The CDR3 runs 16 residues. V lost 6 bases to trimming and J lost 1 base; unmatched junction nucleotides: 7. Germline values: CDR1 MDHEN, CDR2 SYDVKM. The CDR3 DNA reads TGTGCCAGCAGAACTCCCGGACAGGGGTCTGGAAACACCATATATTTT. It encodes CASRTPGQGSGNTIYF.

Only a few counts were recorded for this clone. This chain links TRBV19 with TRBJ2-6; 7 bases line up with TRBD1. The CDR3 consists of 18 residues. Germline CDR1 reads LNHDA; CDR2 reads SQIVND (reference sequence). The J segment lost 0 bases and the V segment lost 6 bases, leaving 11 bases of the junction unmatched. The CDR3 DNA is TGTGCCAGTAGCAGGCAAGGGGGCGAGATCTCTGGGGCCAACGTCCTGACTTTC. It is translated as CASSRQGGEISGANVLTF. The variable domain in full, completed from reference TRBV19 and TRBJ2-6, reads DGGITQSPKYLFRKEGQNVTLSCEQNLNHDAMYWYRQDPGQGLRLIYYSQIVNDFQKGDIAEGYSVSREKKESFPLTVTSAQKNPTAFYLCASSRQGGEISGANVLTFGAGSRLTVL.

This clone has more than one count but fewer than ten. The V and J genes are TRBV5-4 and TRBJ2-1; the match to TRBD1 covers 8 bases. The CDR3 length is 15 residues. V trimming: 5 bases; J trimming: 3 bases; junction bases outside the gene matches: 7. Germline-derived CDR1 and CDR2 are SGHNT and YYREEE (reference sequence). DNA for the CDR3: TGTGCCAGCAGTTCCGACAGGGGTGGCTACAATGAGCAGTTCTTC. It is translated as CASSSDRGGYNEQFF.

This clone was seen only a few times. The CDR3 coding sequence is TGTGCCGGAGCACAGGGGCTGTACAATTCACCCCTCCACTTT. As protein: CAGAQGLYNSPLHF. J is TRBJ1-6 and V is TRBV28; 7 bases are a match to TRBD1. Germline values: CDR1 MDHEN, CDR2 SYDVKM. After removal of 11 bases from V and 7 bases from J, the junction contained 11 bases not matched to a gene. This CDR3 is 14 amino acids long.

The chain links TRBV3-1 (or the pseudogene TRBV3-2) to TRBJ1-6; 7 nucleotides match TRBD1. Trimming took 5 bases from V and 7 from J; bases not matched to a gene: 5. CDR1 and CDR2 (germline): LGHDT, YNNKEL (reference sequence). The CDR3 covers 14 residues. The CDR3 is CASSYGTVNSPLHF. The CDR3 DNA is TGTGCCAGCAGCTACGGGACAGTCAATTCACCCCTCCACTTT.

The gene calls are TRBV11-1 and TRBJ2-7; D gene uncertain. Deletions cut 4 bases from V and 0 bases from J, with 10 bases between. There are 14 residues in the CDR3. Germline V lookup: CDR1 SGHAT, CDR2 FQDESV (reference sequence). The CDR3 DNA reads as TGTGCCAGCAGCTCTACGTCCCGCTCCTACGAGCAGTACTTC. It encodes CASSSTSRSYEQYF.

The chain recombines TRBV7-2 with TRBJ2-1; 8 nucleotides align to TRBD1. The CDR3 extends over 16 amino acids. The junction had 9 bases not matched to a gene; V was cut back by 4 bases and J by 4 bases. CDR1 is SGHTA, CDR2 FQGNSA, per germline. CDR3 coding DNA: TGTGCCAGCAGCTCTACAGGACAGGGACAATACAATGAGCAGTTCTTC. This encodes CASSSTGQGQYNEQFF.

The J gene is TRBJ1-6, the V gene TRBV28, with 11 bases lining up with TRBD1. The CDR3 loop spans 17 amino acids. With 4 bases clipped from V and 7 bases from J, the junction kept 9 bases outside the gene matches. The germline CDR1 and CDR2 sequences are MDHEN and SYDVKM. The CDR3 nucleotides read TGTGCCAGCAGTTCCCCCGGGACAGGGGGACTCAATTCACCCCTCCACTTT. This gives the protein CASSSPGTGGLNSPLHF.